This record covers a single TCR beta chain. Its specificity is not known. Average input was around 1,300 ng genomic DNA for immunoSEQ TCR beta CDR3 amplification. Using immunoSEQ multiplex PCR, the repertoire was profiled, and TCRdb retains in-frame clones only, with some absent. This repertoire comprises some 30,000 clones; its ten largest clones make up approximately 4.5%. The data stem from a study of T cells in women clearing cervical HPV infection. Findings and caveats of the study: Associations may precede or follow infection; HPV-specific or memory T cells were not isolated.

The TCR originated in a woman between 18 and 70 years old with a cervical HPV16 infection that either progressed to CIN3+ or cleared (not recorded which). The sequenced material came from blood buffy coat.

Partial CDR3 DNA: TGTGCCAGCAGTTACGGGCAGGAGAGGAATCAGCCC. Its translation is CASSYGQERNQP. The CDR3 in its entirety is CASSYGQERNQPQHF. This chain uses TRBV6-2 or TRBV6-3 with TRBJ1-5; no clear D. The read finishes 3 residues shy of the CDR3 end, and the germline J gene is used to complete it. There are 15 residues in the CDR3. V lost 2 bases to trimming and J lost 4 bases, with 12 bases between them. CDR1 MNHEY and CDR2 SVGEGT come from the germline V gene.